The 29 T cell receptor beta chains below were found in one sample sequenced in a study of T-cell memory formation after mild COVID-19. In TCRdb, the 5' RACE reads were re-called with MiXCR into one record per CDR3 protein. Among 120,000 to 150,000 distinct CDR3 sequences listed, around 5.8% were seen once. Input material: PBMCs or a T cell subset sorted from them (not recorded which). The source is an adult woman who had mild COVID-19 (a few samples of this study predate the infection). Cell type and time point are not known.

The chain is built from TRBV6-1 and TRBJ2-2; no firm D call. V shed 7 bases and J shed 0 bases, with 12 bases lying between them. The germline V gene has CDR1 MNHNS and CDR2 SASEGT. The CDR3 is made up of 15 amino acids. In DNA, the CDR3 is TGTGCCAGCACAGTGGAACCTGCGAACACCGGGGAGCTGTTTTTT. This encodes CASTVEPANTGELFF.

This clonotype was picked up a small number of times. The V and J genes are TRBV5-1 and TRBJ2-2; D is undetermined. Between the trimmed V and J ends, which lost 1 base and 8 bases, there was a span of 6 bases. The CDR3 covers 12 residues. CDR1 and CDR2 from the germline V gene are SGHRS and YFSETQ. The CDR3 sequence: CASSLRVGELFF. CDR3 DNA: TGCGCCAGCAGCTTGAGGGTTGGGGAGCTGTTTTTT.

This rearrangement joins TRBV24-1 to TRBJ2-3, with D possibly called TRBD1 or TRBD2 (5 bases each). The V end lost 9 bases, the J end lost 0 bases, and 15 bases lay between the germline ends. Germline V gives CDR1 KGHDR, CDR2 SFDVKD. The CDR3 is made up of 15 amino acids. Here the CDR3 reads CATREGTYSTDTQYF. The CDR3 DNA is TGTGCCACCCGGGAAGGGACCTATAGCACAGATACGCAGTATTTT.

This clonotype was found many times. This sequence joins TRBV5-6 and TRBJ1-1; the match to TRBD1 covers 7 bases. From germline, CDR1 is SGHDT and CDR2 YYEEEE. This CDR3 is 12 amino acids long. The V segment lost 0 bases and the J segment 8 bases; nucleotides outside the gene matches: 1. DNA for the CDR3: TGTGCCAGCAGCTTGGTGACAGGGGAAGCTTTCTTT. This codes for CASSLVTGEAFF.

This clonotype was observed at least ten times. The CDR3, as DNA: TGTGCCACCAGTGACAGCACAGGGGCGTGGGGGGCCAACGTCCTGACTTTC. This codes for CATSDSTGAWGANVLTF. V is TRBV24-1 and J is TRBJ2-6; 7 bases fit TRBD1. V was pared by 4 bases and J by 4 bases, with 9 bases of the junction left unmatched. Per germline, CDR1 KGHDR and CDR2 SFDVKD. There are 17 residues in the CDR3.

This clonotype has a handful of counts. The CDR3 DNA is TGTGCCAGCTCTTGGGCCCCAGGGGAGCAGTACTTC. This sequence encodes CASSWAPGEQYF. V usage is TRBV18 and J usage is TRBJ2-7, with D maybe TRBD1 (5 bases). CDR3 size: 12 residues. V lost 6 bases, J lost 7 bases, and 13 bases lay in between. CDR1 is KGHSH, CDR2 LQKENI, per germline.

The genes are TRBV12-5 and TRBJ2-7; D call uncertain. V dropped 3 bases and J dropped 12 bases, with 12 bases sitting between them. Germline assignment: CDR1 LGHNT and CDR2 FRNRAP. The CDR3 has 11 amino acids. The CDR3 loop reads CASGLGPRMYF. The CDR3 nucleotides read TGTGCTAGTGGTTTAGGACCTCGGATGTACTTC. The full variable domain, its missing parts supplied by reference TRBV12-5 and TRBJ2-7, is DARVTQTPRHKVTEMGQEVTMRCQPILGHNTVFWYRQTMMQGLELLAYFRNRAPLDDSGMPKDRFSAEMPDATLATLKIQPSEPRDSAVYFCASGLGPRMYFGPGTRLTVT.

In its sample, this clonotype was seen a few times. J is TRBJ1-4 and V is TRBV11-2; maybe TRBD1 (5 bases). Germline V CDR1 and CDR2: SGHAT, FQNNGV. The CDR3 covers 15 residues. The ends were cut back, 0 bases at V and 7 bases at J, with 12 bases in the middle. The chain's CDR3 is CASSLEYRRREKLFF. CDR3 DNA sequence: TGTGCCAGCAGCTTAGAATACAGGCGACGTGAAAAACTGTTTTTT.

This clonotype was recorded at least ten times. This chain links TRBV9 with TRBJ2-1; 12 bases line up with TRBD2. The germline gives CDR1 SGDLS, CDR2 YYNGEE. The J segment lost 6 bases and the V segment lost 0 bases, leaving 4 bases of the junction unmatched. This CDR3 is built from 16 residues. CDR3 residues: CASSVVTSGSGNEQFF. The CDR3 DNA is TGTGCCAGCAGCGTAGTGACTAGCGGGAGCGGCAATGAGCAGTTCTTC. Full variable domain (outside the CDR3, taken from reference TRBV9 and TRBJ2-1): DSGVTQTPKHLITATGQRVTLRCSPRSGDLSVYWYQQSLDQGLQFLIQYYNGEERAKGNILERFSAQQFPDLHSELNLSSLELGDSALYFCASSVVTSGSGNEQFFGPGTRLTVL.

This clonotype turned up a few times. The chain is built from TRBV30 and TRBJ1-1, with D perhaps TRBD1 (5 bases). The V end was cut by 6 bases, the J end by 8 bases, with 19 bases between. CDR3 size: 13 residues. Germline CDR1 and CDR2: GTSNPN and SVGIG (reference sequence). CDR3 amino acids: CACHLTGNVEAFF. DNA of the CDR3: TGTGCCTGCCATCTCACAGGTAACGTGGAAGCTTTCTTT.

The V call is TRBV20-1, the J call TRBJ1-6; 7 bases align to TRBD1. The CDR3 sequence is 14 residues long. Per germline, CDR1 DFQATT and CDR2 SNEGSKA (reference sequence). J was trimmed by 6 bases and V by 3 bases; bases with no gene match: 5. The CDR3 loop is CSASRAGGNSPLHF. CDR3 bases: TGCAGTGCTAGTCGGGCAGGGGGTAATTCACCCCTCCACTTT.

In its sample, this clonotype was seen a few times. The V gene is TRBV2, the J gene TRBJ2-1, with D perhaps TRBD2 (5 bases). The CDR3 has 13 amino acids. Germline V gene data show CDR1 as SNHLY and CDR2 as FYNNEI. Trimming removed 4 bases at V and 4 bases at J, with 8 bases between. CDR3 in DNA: TGTGCCAGCAGTGGGACTGAATACAATGAGCAGTTCTTC. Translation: CASSGTEYNEQFF.

The CDR3 DNA follows: TGCAGCGTAACCCCGGGACTAGCGAACTCCTACGAGCAGTACTTC. It encodes CSVTPGLANSYEQYF. The genes are TRBV29-1 and TRBJ2-7, with 10 bases that match TRBD2. The CDR3 is 15 residues long. Germline V CDR1 and CDR2: SQVTM, ANQGSEA. V dropped 6 bases and J dropped 0; count of bases not matched to a gene: 8.

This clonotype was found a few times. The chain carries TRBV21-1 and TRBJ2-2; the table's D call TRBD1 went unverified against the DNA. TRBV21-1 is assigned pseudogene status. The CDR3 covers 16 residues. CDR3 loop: CASSKCRGTFPGELFF. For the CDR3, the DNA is TGTGCCAGCAGCAAGTGTAGGGGAACATTTCCCGGGGAGCTGTTTTTT.

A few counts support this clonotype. CDR3 residues: CATSRERRQGEHEQYF. CDR3 bases: TGTGCCACCAGCAGAGAACGACGACAGGGGGAACACGAGCAGTACTTC. J is TRBJ2-7 and V is TRBV15; 9 positions match TRBD1. Germline lookup yields CDR1 LNHNV and CDR2 YYDKDF (reference sequence). J lost 5 bases, V lost 0 bases, and 8 bases had no gene match. The CDR3 extends over 16 amino acids. Filled out from reference TRBV15 and TRBJ2-7, the complete variable domain reads DAMVIQNPRYQVTQFGKPVTLSCSQTLNHNVMYWYQQKSSQAPKLLFHYYDKDFNNEADTPDNFQSRRPNTSFCFLDIRSPGLGDTAMYLCATSRERRQGEHEQYFGPGTRLTVT.

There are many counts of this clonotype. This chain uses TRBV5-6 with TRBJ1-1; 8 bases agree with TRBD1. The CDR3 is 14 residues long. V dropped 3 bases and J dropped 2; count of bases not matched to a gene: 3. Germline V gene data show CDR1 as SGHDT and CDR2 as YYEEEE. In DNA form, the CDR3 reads TGTGCCAGCAGCTCCTCAGGGGGCAACACTGAAGCTTTCTTT. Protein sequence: CASSSSGGNTEAFF. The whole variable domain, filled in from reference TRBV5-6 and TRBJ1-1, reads DAGVTQSPTHLIKTRGQQVTLRCSPKSGHDTVSWYQQALGQGPQFIFQYYEEEERQRGNFPDRFSGHQFPNYSSELNVNALLLGDSALYLCASSSSGGNTEAFFGQGTRLTVV.

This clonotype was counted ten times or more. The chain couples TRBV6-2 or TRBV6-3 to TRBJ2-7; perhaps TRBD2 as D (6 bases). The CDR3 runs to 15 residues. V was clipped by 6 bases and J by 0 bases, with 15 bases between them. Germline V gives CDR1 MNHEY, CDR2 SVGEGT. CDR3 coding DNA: TGTGCCAGCAGAAAGGGTAGCGGAAGCTCCTACGAGCAGTACTTC. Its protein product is CASRKGSGSSYEQYF.

CDR3 amino acids: CASSLRQGGSGANVLTF. The CDR3 DNA reads as TGTGCCAGCAGCTTGAGACAGGGCGGCTCTGGGGCCAACGTCCTGACTTTC. The V gene is TRBV5-6, the J gene TRBJ2-6; the match to TRBD1 covers 7 bases. The CDR3 totals 17 residues. Germline V gene lookup returns CDR1 SGHDT and CDR2 YYEEEE. The trim removed 1 base at V and 0 bases at J, leaving 4 bases unmatched.

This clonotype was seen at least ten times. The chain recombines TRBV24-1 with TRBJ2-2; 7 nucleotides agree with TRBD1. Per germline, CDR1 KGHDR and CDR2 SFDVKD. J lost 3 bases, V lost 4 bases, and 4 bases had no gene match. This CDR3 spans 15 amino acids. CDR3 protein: CATSEVDRDTGELFF. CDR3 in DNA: TGTGCCACCAGTGAGGTCGACAGGGACACCGGGGAGCTGTTTTTT.

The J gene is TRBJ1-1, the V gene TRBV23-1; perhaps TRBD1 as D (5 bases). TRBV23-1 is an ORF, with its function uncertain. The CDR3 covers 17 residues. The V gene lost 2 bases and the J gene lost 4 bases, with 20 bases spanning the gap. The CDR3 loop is CASSQPNGKSGGTEAFF. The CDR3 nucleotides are TGCGCCAGCAGTCAACCAAACGGCAAGTCGGGGGGCACTGAAGCTTTCTTT.

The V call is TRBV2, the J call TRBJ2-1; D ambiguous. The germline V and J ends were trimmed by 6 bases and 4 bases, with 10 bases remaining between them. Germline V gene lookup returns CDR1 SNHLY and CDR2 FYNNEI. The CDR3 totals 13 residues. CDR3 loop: CASSPLGYNEQFF. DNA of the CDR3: TGTGCCAGCAGCCCCCTTGGATACAATGAGCAGTTCTTC.

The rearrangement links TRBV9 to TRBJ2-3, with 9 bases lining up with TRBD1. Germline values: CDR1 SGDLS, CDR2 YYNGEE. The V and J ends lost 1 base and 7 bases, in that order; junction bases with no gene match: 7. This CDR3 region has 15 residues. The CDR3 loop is CASSVWTGEPYTQYF. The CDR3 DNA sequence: TGTGCCAGCAGCGTATGGACAGGGGAGCCATATACGCAGTATTTT.

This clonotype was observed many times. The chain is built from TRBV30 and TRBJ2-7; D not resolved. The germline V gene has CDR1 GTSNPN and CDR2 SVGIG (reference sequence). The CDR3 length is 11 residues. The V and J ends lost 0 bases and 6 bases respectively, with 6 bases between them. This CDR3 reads CAWSVYSEQYF. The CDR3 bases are TGTGCCTGGAGTGTATATTCCGAGCAGTACTTC.

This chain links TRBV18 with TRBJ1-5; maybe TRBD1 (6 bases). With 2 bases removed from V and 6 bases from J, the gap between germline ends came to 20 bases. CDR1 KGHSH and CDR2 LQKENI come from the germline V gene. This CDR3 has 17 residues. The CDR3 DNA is TGTGCCAGCTCACCATCTCGGGCGGTCGGGGGCGTTCAGCCCCAGCATTTT. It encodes CASSPSRAVGGVQPQHF.

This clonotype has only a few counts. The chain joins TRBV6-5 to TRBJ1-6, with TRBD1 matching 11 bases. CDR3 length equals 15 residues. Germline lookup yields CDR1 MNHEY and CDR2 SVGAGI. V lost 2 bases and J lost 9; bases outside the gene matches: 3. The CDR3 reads CASSYRTGGVSPLHF. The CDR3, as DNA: TGTGCCAGCAGTTACCGGACAGGGGGCGTTTCACCCCTCCACTTT.

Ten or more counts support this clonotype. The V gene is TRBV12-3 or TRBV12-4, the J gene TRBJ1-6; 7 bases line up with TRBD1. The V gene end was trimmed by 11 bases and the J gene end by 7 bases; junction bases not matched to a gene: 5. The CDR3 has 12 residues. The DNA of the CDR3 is TGTGCCTCGACAGGGCTAAATTCACCCCTCCACTTT. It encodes CASTGLNSPLHF.

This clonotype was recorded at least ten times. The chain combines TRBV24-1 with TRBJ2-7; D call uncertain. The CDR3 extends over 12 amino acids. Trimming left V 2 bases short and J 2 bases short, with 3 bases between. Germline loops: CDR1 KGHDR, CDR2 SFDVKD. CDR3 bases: TGTGCCACCAGTGATTCTACCTACGAGCAGTACTTC. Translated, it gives CATSDSTYEQYF.

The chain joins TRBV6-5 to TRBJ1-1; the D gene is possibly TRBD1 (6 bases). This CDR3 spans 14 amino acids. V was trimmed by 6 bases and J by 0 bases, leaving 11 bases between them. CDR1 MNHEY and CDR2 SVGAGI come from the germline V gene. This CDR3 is CASRTQGMNTEAFF. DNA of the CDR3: TGTGCCAGCAGGACTCAGGGGATGAACACTGAAGCTTTCTTT.

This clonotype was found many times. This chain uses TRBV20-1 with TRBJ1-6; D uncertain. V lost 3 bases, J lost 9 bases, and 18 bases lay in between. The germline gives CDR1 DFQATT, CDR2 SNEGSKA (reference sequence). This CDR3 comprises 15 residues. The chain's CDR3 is CSASPSVGSGSPLHF. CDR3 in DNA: TGCAGTGCTAGCCCCAGTGTGGGTTCGGGTTCACCCCTCCACTTT.